These 10 T cell receptor beta chains share one sample of origin, sequenced in a study of brain T cells in children with intractable seizures (dated by TCRdb to about 2021). Taken with the paper, the label for time point translates to: blood from clinic visit 5 months post-surgery; TSC patient then seizure free. Receptor libraries were prepared by the immunoSEQ multiplex PCR assay. In its TCRdb copy, this immuneACCESS table keeps in-frame sequences only and misses some clones. Where compared with another copy, unresolved V genes explain less than half of these, and the others have no known cause. Here the sample has around 340,000 clones; about 93% occur a single time. The ten top clones hold 5% to 7% of the sample. The sample was peripheral blood, taken more than 4 months after surgery. The receptor source for this set is a boy younger than two with tuberous sclerosis and intractable seizures.

The J gene is TRBJ2-3, the V gene TRBV2; 11 nucleotides match TRBD2. This CDR3 is 14 amino acids long. Germline V CDR1 and CDR2: SNHLY, FYNNEI. V dropped 10 bases and J dropped 0; count of bases not matched to a gene: 3. The CDR3 protein is CATLAGGSTDTQYF. The CDR3 coding sequence is TGTGCCACTTTAGCGGGGGGGAGCACAGATACGCAGTATTTT.

J is TRBJ1-1 and V is TRBV7-6; D gene uncertain. V was shortened by 5 bases and J by 3 bases, with 7 bases between the two germline ends. CDR3 length equals 12 residues. The germline CDR1 and CDR2 sequences are SGHVS and FNYEAQ. The CDR3 DNA reads TGTGCCAGCAGCCGGGCCGACACTGAAGCTTTCTTT. Encoded protein: CASSRADTEAFF.

The rearrangement links TRBV30 to TRBJ2-5; 11 nucleotides align to TRBD2. J was trimmed by 5 bases and V by 3 bases; bases with no gene match: 11. Germline V gene data show CDR1 as GTSNPN and CDR2 as SVGIG (reference sequence). The CDR3 contains 16 residues. CDR3 residues: CAWSRLSGGAGETQYF. In DNA, the CDR3 is TGTGCCTGGAGCCGTCTTAGCGGGGGGGCGGGGGAGACCCAGTACTTC.

The chain carries TRBV19 and TRBJ1-4, with D perhaps matching TRBD1 (6 bases). The CDR3 runs to 16 residues. Trimming shortened V by 6 bases and J by 6 bases, and 20 bases separated the two germline ends. Looked up from germline, CDR1 is LNHDA and CDR2 is SQIVND (reference sequence). CDR3 in amino acids: CASRAGRGGQDEKLFF. In DNA, the CDR3 is TGTGCCAGTAGAGCCGGTCGGGGGGGGCAGGATGAAAAACTGTTTTTT. Full variable domain (rest looked up from reference TRBV19 and TRBJ1-4): DGGITQSPKYLFRKEGQNVTLSCEQNLNHDAMYWYRQDPGQGLRLIYYSQIVNDFQKGDIAEGYSVSREKKESFPLTVTSAQKNPTAFYLCASRAGRGGQDEKLFFGSGTQLSVL.

The gene calls are TRBV30 and TRBJ1-4, with D uncertain. CDR3 length: 10 residues. Trimming stripped 2 bases from V and 5 bases from J, with 0 bases between. Germline V gene data show CDR1 as GTSNPN and CDR2 as SVGIG (reference sequence). CDR3 protein: CAWSNEKLFF. As DNA, the CDR3 is TGTGCCTGGAGTAATGAAAAACTGTTTTTT.

CDR3 amino acids: CSVTWQQGPYEQYF. The CDR3 nucleotides are TGCAGCGTTACATGGCAACAGGGGCCATACGAGCAGTACTTC. This rearrangement joins TRBV29-1 to TRBJ2-7; 7 nucleotides align to TRBD1. CDR1 is SQVTM and CDR2 is ANQGSEA in the germline V gene. The J segment lost 4 bases and the V segment lost 5 bases, leaving 11 bases of the junction unmatched. This CDR3 comprises 14 residues.

V and J are TRBV19 and TRBJ2-7; the match to TRBD1 covers 9 bases. Germline values: CDR1 LNHDA, CDR2 SQIVND (reference sequence). The CDR3 is made up of 14 amino acids. The trim removed 3 bases at V and 8 bases at J, leaving 8 bases unmatched. The CDR3 is CASSIPQGAKKQYF. CDR3 nucleotide sequence: TGTGCCAGTAGTATCCCACAGGGGGCTAAAAAGCAGTACTTC.

The chain joins TRBV7-8 to TRBJ2-3; 9 bases align to TRBD2. Germline trimming cut 3 bases from V and 5 bases from J; bases unmatched to any gene: 6. The germline V gene has CDR1 SGHVS and CDR2 FQNEAQ. The CDR3 totals 15 residues. This CDR3 reads CASSFLAGLGDTQYF. CDR3 DNA: TGTGCCAGCAGCTTTCTAGCGGGACTGGGAGATACGCAGTATTTT.

CDR3 sequence reads: CASSYSTSGNIQYF. The DNA of the CDR3 is TGTGCCAGCAGTTACTCGACTAGCGGAAACATTCAGTACTTC. The gene calls are TRBV6-5 and TRBJ2-4, with 9 bases that match TRBD2. The CDR3 totals 14 residues. Germline V CDR1 and CDR2: MNHEY, SVGAGI. V was pared by 0 bases and J by 6 bases, with 0 bases of the junction left unmatched.

J is TRBJ2-5 and V is TRBV7-9; 10 bases align to TRBD1. Trimming cost V 2 bases and J 3 bases; bases outside gene matches: 9. CDR3 length equals 17 residues. Germline loops: CDR1 SEHNR, CDR2 FQNEAQ (reference sequence). This CDR3 is CASSLRDRGFREETQYF. The DNA of the CDR3 is TGTGCCAGCAGCTTAAGGGACAGGGGTTTTCGGGAAGAGACCCAGTACTTC.